These 16 T cell receptor beta chains share one sample of origin, sequenced in a study of Tregs in tolerant kidney transplant recipients. TCRdb's table, derived via immunoSEQ multiplex PCR, lists solely in-frame clones and lacks some. This sample has about 73,000 clones, with 95% to 98% found just once. The input for sequencing was CD4+ T cells from blood, taken before the transplant. Receptors originate from a human donor who received a combined kidney and bone marrow transplant.

V usage is TRBV9 and J usage is TRBJ1-4; D unresolved. V shed 3 bases and J shed 0 bases, with 6 bases lying between them. Germline V gene sequence: CDR1 SGDLS, CDR2 YYNGEE. The CDR3 consists of 14 residues. In nucleotides, the CDR3 is TGTGCCAGCAGCGAAACAGCAACTAATGAAAAACTGTTTTTT. It is translated as CASSETATNEKLFF.

The V and J genes are TRBV19 and TRBJ2-7, with a weak D call TRBD1 (6 bases). CDR1 is LNHDA, CDR2 SQIVND, per germline (reference sequence). The CDR3 runs to 13 residues. Trimming took off 4 bases at V and 6 bases at J, with 13 bases between the two ends. CDR3 in amino acids: CASSNRDRGEQYF. For the CDR3, the DNA is TGTGCCAGTAGTAACAGGGATCGGGGCGAGCAGTACTTC.

The genes are TRBV28 and TRBJ2-5; a possible D gene is TRBD1 (5 bases). Trimming shortened V by 6 bases and J by 5 bases, and 13 bases separated the two germline ends. CDR1 and CDR2 (germline): MDHEN, SYDVKM. This CDR3 is 13 amino acids long. The CDR3 region is CASRRTRVETQYF. CDR3 sequence (DNA): TGTGCCAGCAGACGTACCAGGGTTGAGACCCAGTACTTC.

This clone was observed a single time. The rearrangement joins TRBV10-3 to TRBJ1-5; maybe TRBD1 (6 bases). V lost 2 bases and J 2 bases, leaving 13 bases between the germline ends. Per the germline V gene, CDR1 is ENHRY and CDR2 is SYGVKD. The CDR3 contains 16 residues. This chain's CDR3 is CAISEGGRDRNQPQHF. The CDR3, as DNA: TGTGCCATCAGTGAGGGGGGCAGGGATCGCAATCAGCCCCAGCATTTT.

The chain uses TRBV25-1 and TRBJ1-1; 7 bases fit TRBD1. Looked up from germline, CDR1 is MGHDK and CDR2 is SYGVNS. V was pared by 6 bases and J by 1 base, with 5 bases of the junction left unmatched. CDR3 length equals 14 residues. The CDR3 region is CASRQTGWNTEAFF. DNA of the CDR3: TGTGCCAGCAGGCAGACAGGGTGGAACACTGAAGCTTTCTTT.

A remark on this clone: Other DNA sequences in the sample encode the same CDR3. The chain has TRBV5-1 and TRBJ2-2; 11 bases line up with TRBD2. This CDR3 contains 16 residues. Germline assignment: CDR1 SGHRS and CDR2 YFSETQ. The V segment lost 5 bases and the J segment 2 bases; nucleotides outside the gene matches: 5. The CDR3 loop is CASSFLAGGNTGELFF. CDR3 nucleotide sequence: TGCGCCAGCAGTTTCCTAGCGGGGGGAAACACCGGGGAGCTGTTTTTT.

This chain connects TRBV19 to TRBJ1-2; 7 nucleotides align to TRBD1. J gave up 8 bases and V 1 base, and 10 bases lay outside the gene matches. CDR1 LNHDA and CDR2 SQIVND come from the germline V gene (reference sequence). This CDR3 comprises 15 residues. In DNA, the CDR3 is TGTGCCAGTAGTATAGGCTCGACAGGGACACGGGGCTACACCTTC. It encodes CASSIGSTGTRGYTF.

The count of this clone is one. The CDR3 DNA sequence: TGCGCCAGCAGCTTAGGGGGGGCCTCGGATACGCAGTATTTT. This translates into CASSLGGASDTQYF. The chain carries TRBV4-3 and TRBJ2-3; D perhaps matches TRBD2 (7 bases). From germline, CDR1 is LGHNA and CDR2 YSLEER. Trimming cost V 5 bases and J 6 bases, with 15 bases left between them. The CDR3 has 14 amino acids.

The rearrangement links TRBV6-1 to TRBJ1-4, with D uncertain. Germline-derived CDR1 and CDR2 are MNHNS and SASEGT. The CDR3 loop spans 14 amino acids. Trimming took off 3 bases at V and 8 bases at J, with 13 bases between the two ends. DNA of the CDR3: TGTGCCAGCAGTGAGACCCGAGGAAAGGAAAAACTGTTTTTT. This encodes CASSETRGKEKLFF.

V gene TRBV5-1 combines with J gene TRBJ2-5, with 7 bases lining up with TRBD1. The V gene's germline CDR1 is SGHRS and CDR2 YFSETQ. This CDR3 has 16 amino acids. V lost 2 bases, J lost 2 bases, and 9 bases stayed unmatched. The CDR3 bases are TGCGCCAGCAGCTTTAGGGACAGCCGACGACAAGAGACCCAGTACTTC. Translating gives CASSFRDSRRQETQYF. Supplemented by reference TRBV5-1 and TRBJ2-5, the full variable domain reads KAGVTQTPRYLIKTRGQQVTLSCSPISGHRSVSWYQQTPGQGLQFLFEYFSETQRNKGNFPGRFSGRQFSNSRSEMNVSTLELGDSALYLCASSFRDSRRQETQYFGPGTRLLVL.

The J gene is TRBJ1-5, the V gene TRBV2; D gene uncertain. V lost 3 bases and J 6 bases, leaving 9 bases between the germline ends. CDR1 is SNHLY, CDR2 FYNNEI, per germline. The CDR3 sequence is 13 residues long. The CDR3 protein is CASSDQEGQPQHF. The CDR3 bases are TGTGCCAGCAGTGATCAAGAGGGTCAGCCCCAGCATTTT.

The chain links TRBV6-1 to TRBJ1-2; D is unclear. Trimming removed 1 base from V and 4 bases from J, with 13 bases in between. The CDR3 runs 15 residues. Germline CDR1 MNHNS, CDR2 SASEGT. The CDR3 DNA sequence: TGTGCCAGCAGTGAAGGGGGAGACCCCTTCTATGGCTACACCTTC. It codes for CASSEGGDPFYGYTF.

The gene calls are TRBV7-2 and TRBJ1-5; a weak D match, TRBD1 (5 bases). V was trimmed by 6 bases and J by 4 bases, leaving 16 bases between them. This CDR3 contains 15 residues. The germline CDR1 and CDR2 sequences are SGHTA and FQGNSA. The CDR3 protein is CASRPGGTSNQPQHF. The CDR3 DNA reads as TGTGCCAGCAGGCCGGGGGGGACTTCTAATCAGCCCCAGCATTTT.

V gene TRBV2 combines with J gene TRBJ2-7, with 9 bases fitting TRBD2. Germline-derived CDR1 and CDR2 are SNHLY and FYNNEI. This CDR3 contains 15 residues. The J segment lost 2 bases and the V segment lost 3 bases, leaving 5 bases of the junction unmatched. The CDR3 loop is CASSDRLAGTYEQYF. The CDR3 nucleotides are TGTGCCAGCAGTGATCGCCTAGCGGGGACCTACGAGCAGTACTTC.

This clone occurred once. The chain has TRBV10-3 and TRBJ1-4, with 7 nucleotides matching TRBD1. The CDR3 covers 12 residues. Germline CDR1 ENHRY, CDR2 SYGVKD. The V gene end was trimmed by 10 bases and the J gene end by 6 bases; junction bases not matched to a gene: 5. The CDR3 here is CATSDRDEKLFF. Here the CDR3 DNA reads TGTGCCACCTCAGACAGGGATGAAAAACTGTTTTTT.

This rearrangement joins TRBV2 to TRBJ2-1; D possibly corresponds to TRBD2 (5 bases). This CDR3 contains 13 residues. Trimming stripped 7 bases from V and 0 bases from J, with 7 bases between. CDR1 is SNHLY, CDR2 FYNNEI, per germline. The CDR3: CASKRASYNEQFF. The CDR3, as DNA: TGTGCCAGCAAGAGGGCCTCCTACAATGAGCAGTTCTTC.